This T cell receptor (beta chain) comes out of a study of cytomegalovirus exposure and HLA in healthy donors. Points from the study as a whole: The authors confirmed in vitro that three CMV-associated chains were specific for CMV antigens.

PCR was performed using 60 Vbeta and 13 Jbeta primers. Clones were read by immunoSEQ multiplex PCR, and TCRdb kept only the in-frame ones, dropping some. This sample has fewer than 130,000 clones; 60% to 85% occur once, and the top ten carry roughly 5%. Note on this clone: Its antigen is unknown.

Per germline, CDR1 KGHSH and CDR2 LQKENI. Between the trimmed V and J ends, which lost 2 bases and 3 bases, there was a span of 10 bases. CDR3 length: 15 amino acids. Sequenced: PBMCs. The gene calls are TRBV18 and TRBJ2-2; D is possibly TRBD1 (5 bases). The clonotype was recovered from a female donor in good health and CMV-seropositive. As DNA, the CDR3 is TGTGCCAGCTCACCAAGGGGTTCGTACACCGGGGAGCTGTTTTTT. It codes for CASSPRGSYTGELFF.